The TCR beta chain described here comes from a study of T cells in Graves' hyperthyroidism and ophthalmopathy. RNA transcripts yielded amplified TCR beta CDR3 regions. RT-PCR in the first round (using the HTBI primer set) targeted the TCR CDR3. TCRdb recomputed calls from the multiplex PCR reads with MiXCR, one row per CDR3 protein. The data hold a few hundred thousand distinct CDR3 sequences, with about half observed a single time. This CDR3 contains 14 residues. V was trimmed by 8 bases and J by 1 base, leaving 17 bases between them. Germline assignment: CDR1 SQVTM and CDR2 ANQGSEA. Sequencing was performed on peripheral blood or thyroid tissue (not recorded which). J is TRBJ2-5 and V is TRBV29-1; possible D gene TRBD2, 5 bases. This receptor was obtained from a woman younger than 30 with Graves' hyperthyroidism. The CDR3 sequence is CSLPPPGVQETQYF. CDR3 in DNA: TGCAGCTTACCGCCACCCGGGGTCCAAGAGACCCAGTACTTC.